The sequence of this T cell receptor beta chain was determined in a study of blood T cell repertoires in COVID-19. The germline V gene has CDR1 MNHEY and CDR2 SMNVEV (reference sequence). Deletions cut 6 bases from V and 6 bases from J, with 12 bases between. The CDR3 sequence is 13 residues long. Assay used: immunoSEQ multiplex PCR; TCRdb lists only in-frame clones, some missing. In the table there are about 500,000 clones, about 89% of which are singletons. The origin of this receptor is a woman aged 45-59 years with COVID-19, enrolled during active disease. The gene calls are TRBV27 and TRBJ1-5, with D uncertain. Sequenced sample: peripheral blood. The CDR3 sequence is CASSPTNGQPQHF. As DNA, the CDR3 is TGTGCCAGCAGCCCCACCAACGGTCAGCCCCAGCATTTT.